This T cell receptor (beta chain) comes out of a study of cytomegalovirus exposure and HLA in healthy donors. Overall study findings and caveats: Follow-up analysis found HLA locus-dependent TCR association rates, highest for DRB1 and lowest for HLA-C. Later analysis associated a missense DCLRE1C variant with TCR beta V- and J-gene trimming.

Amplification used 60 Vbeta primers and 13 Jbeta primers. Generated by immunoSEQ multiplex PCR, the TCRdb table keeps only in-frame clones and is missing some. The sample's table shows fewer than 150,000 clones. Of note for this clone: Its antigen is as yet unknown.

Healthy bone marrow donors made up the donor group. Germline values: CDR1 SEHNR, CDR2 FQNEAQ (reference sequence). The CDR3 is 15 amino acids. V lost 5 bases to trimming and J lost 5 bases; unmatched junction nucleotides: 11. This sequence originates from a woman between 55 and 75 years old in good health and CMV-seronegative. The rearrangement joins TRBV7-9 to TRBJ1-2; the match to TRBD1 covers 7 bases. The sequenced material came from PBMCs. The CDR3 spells CASSLRTGPSYGYTF. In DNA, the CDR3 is TGTGCCAGCAGCCTCCGGACAGGCCCCTCGTATGGCTACACCTTC.